A selection of T cell receptor beta chains follows, all from one sample in a study of identifying expanded T cells in peripheral blood. Data came from immunoSEQ multiplex PCR; TCRdb stores just in-frame clones and leaves some out. The sample has tens of thousands of clones, 84% seen once. The sequenced sample was blood. Receptors originate from a person aged 18-70 years in good health. The CDR3 runs from the conserved cysteine through the conserved F or W. A D gene is named only where the DNA matches it firmly.

D gene | V gene | CDR3 protein
TRBD1 | TRBV11-2 | CASRSIRGQHNEQFF
. | TRBV7-2 | CASSLAIWRRDGYTF
. | TRBV4-3 | CASSHLSWGEQFF
. | TRBV7-9 | CASSHFGIDGQETQYF
TRBD1 | TRBV19 | CASSMGAGTGTYEQYF
. | TRBV5-4 | CASSLGQLAETSTDTQYF
TRBD2 | TRBV4-2 | CASSQDPSGYEQYF
TRBD2 | TRBV7-6 | CASSRGLAGGTFYEQYF
. | TRBV6-5 | CASSYGRTRRDTEAFF
TRBD2 | TRBV4-3 | CASSQAGGSTGELFF
. | TRBV25-1 | CASSESRYSPGETQYF
TRBD2 | TRBV19 | CASSMGLAGGPGDTQYF
. | TRBV4-1 | CASSGPSFKLYEQYF
. | TRBV2 | CASTARGIGGNYGYTF
. | TRBV19 | CASSIAGREQYF
. | TRBV19 | CASSKEGTLNQPQHF
. | TRBV30 | CAWSRRVVGEKLFF
. | TRBV6-1 | CASSVSGRMNTEAFF
TRBD1 | TRBV7-6 | CASSPRTGTEAFF
TRBD2 | TRBV19 | CASKGTFSGLVSADTQYF
TRBD1 | TRBV10-3 | CAISASDRNYGYTF
TRBD2 | TRBV15 | CATSREELAVDEQFF